This entry describes one TCR beta chain. The target antigen is unknown. This record comes from a study of immune evolution from preneoplasia to lung adenocarcinoma. Using immunoSEQ multiplex PCR, the repertoire was profiled, and TCRdb retains in-frame clones only, with some absent. The sample holds approximately 9,500 clones; roughly 89% are singletons and the top ten take around 2.5%. General study results and limits: Later-stage lesions seemingly showed higher T cell density and diversity than normal lung.

Specimen: FFPE invasive lung adenocarcinoma tissue. The receptor was derived from a person aged 70 to 79 with invasive lung adenocarcinoma.

This CDR3 is CASSQDPGSAEQFF. The CDR3 coding sequence is TGTGCCAGCAGCCAAGATCCCGGGTCCGCCGAGCAGTTCTTC. The chain recombines TRBV4-2 with TRBJ2-1, with D uncertain. Germline V gene lookup returns CDR1 LGHNA and CDR2 YNFKEQ. The CDR3 sequence is 14 residues long. The V end lost 0 bases, the J end lost 10 bases, and 13 bases lay between the germline ends.